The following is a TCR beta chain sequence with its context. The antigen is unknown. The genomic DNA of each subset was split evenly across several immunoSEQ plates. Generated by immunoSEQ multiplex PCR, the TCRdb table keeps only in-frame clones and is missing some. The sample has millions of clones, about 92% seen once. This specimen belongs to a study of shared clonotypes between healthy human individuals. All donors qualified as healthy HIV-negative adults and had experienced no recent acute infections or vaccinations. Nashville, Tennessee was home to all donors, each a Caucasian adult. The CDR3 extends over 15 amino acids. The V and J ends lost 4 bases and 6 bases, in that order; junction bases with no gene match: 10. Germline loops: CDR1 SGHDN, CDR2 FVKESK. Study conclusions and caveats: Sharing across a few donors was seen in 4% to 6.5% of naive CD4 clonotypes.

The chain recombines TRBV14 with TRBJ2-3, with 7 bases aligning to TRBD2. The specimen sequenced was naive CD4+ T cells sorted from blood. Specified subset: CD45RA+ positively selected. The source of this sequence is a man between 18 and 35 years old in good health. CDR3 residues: CASSLQTSQLDTQYF. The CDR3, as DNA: TGTGCCAGCAGCCTTCAGACTAGCCAACTGGATACGCAGTATTTT.